A selection of T cell receptor beta chains follows, all from one sample in a study of blood T cell repertoires in COVID-19. Profiling relied on immunoSEQ multiplex PCR, and the TCRdb table lists in-frame clones only, not all of them. This sample has 300,000 or so clones, with 65% to 90% found just once. Sequencing input: PBMCs or T cells enriched from blood (not recorded which). The source is a woman aged 40 to 50 with acute COVID-19. Both conserved end residues are part of each CDR3. The D gene is left open where the match is weak. The size field is filled for only some rows; it gives once, few, many or a size class.

abundance | d_gene | j_gene | v_gene | CDR3nt | CDR3aa
NA | NA | TRBJ1-5 | TRBV7-6 | TGTGCCAGCAGCTTAGAGGCGGGGGGTTTTCAGCCCCAGCATTTT | CASSLEAGGFQPQHF
NA | TRBD2 | TRBJ2-3 | TRBV7-6 | TGTGCCAGCAGCCAGGTTAACGGGGGGGGCAAAGATACGCAGTATTTT | CASSQVNGGGKDTQYF
NA | NA | TRBJ2-5 | TRBV6-5 | TGTGCCAGCAGCTACCAGGGCCAAGAGACCCAGTACTTC | CASSYQGQETQYF
NA | NA | TRBJ1-1 | TRBV5-1 | TGCGCCAGCAGCCCGGAGACAGTGAACACTGAAGCTTTCTTT | CASSPETVNTEAFF
NA | TRBD2 | TRBJ2-3 | TRBV7-2 | TGTGCCAGCAGCTTAGTTGGGACTAGCGGAGATACGCAGTATTTT | CASSLVGTSGDTQYF
NA | TRBD1 | TRBJ2-7 | TRBV23-1 | TGCGCCAGCAGTCAATCGGGGACAGGGTTATACGAGCAGTACTTC | CASSQSGTGLYEQYF
NA | NA | TRBJ1-1 | TRBV2 | TGTGCCAGCAGTGAAGTTGTGACACTGAACACTGAAGCTTTCTTT | CASSEVVTLNTEAFF
once | TRBD2 | TRBJ2-7 | TRBV13 | TGTGCCAGCAGCCCGGGACTAGCGGGGGGGCGCGAGCAGTACTTC | CASSPGLAGGREQYF
NA | TRBD1 | TRBJ1-1 | TRBV2 | TGTGCCAGCAGTGGACAGGGAAAAACTGAAGCTTTCTTT | CASSGQGKTEAFF
NA | TRBD1 | TRBJ2-1 | TRBV15 | TGTGCCACCAGCAGGGACAGGGTAGTCAATGAGCAGTTCTTC | CATSRDRVVNEQFF
NA | NA | TRBJ2-5 | TRBV12-3/TRBV12-4 | TGTGCCAGCAGTTTAGGTCTACCAGAGACCCAGTACTTC | CASSLGLPETQYF
NA | NA | TRBJ2-3 | TRBV6-4 | TGTGCCAGCAGTGGACACGGATTCTCTAGCACAGATACGCAGTATTTT | CASSGHGFSSTDTQYF
NA | NA | TRBJ1-2 | TRBV29-1 | TGCAGCGTTGGTTATCACGGCGGCCTCTATGGCTACACCTTC | CSVGYHGGLYGYTF